This T cell receptor (beta chain) was found in a study of T cells of healthy individuals. In TCRdb, the 5' RACE reads were re-called with MiXCR into one record per CDR3 protein. The table shows approximately 52,000 distinct CDR3 sequences, with roughly 14% occurring only once. The V gene lost 7 bases and the J gene lost 2 bases, with 15 bases spanning the gap. Germline V gene lookup returns CDR1 MNHNY and CDR2 SVGAGI (reference sequence). This CDR3 is built from 15 residues. The sequence came from a human donor in good health. The chain has TRBV6-6 and TRBJ2-1; maybe TRBD1 (6 bases). For the CDR3, the DNA is TGTGCCAGCACCTTAAGCCAGGGGACCTACAATGAGCAGTTCTTC. Translated, it gives CASTLSQGTYNEQFF.